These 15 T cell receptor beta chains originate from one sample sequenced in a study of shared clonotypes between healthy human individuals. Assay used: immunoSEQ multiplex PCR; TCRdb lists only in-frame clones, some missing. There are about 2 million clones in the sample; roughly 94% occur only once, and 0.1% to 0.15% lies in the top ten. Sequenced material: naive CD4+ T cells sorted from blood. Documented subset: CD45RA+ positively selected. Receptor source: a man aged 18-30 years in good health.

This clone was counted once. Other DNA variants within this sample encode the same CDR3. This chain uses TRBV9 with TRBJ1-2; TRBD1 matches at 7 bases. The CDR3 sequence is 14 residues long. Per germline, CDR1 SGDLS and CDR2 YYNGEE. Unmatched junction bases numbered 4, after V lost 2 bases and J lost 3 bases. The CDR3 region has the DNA TGTGCCAGCAGCGTTTCAGGGGGTGACTATGGCTACACCTTC. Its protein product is CASSVSGGDYGYTF.

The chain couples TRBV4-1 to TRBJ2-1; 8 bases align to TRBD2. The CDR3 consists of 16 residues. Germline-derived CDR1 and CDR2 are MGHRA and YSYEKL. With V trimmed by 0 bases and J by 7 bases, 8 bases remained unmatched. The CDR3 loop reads CASSQELGGAGNEQFF. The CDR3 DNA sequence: TGCGCCAGCAGCCAAGAACTCGGGGGGGCCGGTAATGAGCAGTTCTTC.

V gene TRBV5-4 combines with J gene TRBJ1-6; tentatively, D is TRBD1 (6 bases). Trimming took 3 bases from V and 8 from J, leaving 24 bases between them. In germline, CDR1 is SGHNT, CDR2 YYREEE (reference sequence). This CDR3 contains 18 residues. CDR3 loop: CASSWGGAGVVKYSPLHF. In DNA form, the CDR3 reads TGTGCCAGCAGCTGGGGCGGGGCAGGGGTGGTGAAATATTCACCCCTCCACTTT.

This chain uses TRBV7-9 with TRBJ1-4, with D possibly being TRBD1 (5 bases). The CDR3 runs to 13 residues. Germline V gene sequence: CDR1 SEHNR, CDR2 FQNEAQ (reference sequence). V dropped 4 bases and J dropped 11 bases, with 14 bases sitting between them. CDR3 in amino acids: CASSSSKAGKLFF. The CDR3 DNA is TGTGCCAGCAGCTCCTCGAAAGCAGGGAAACTGTTTTTT.

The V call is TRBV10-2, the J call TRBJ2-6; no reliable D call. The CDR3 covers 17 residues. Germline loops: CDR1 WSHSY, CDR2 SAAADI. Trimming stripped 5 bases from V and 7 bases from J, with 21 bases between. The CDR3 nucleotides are TGCGCCAGCAGTCTTAGGGCGACGCCTCTCAAAGCCAACGTCCTGACTTTC. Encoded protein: CASSLRATPLKANVLTF.

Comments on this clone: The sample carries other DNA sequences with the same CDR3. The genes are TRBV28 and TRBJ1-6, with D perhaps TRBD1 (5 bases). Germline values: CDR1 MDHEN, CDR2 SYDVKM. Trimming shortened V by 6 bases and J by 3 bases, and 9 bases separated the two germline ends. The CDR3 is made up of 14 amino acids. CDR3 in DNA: TGTGCCAGCAGCCTCACAGGCTATAATTCACCCCTCCACTTT. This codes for CASSLTGYNSPLHF.

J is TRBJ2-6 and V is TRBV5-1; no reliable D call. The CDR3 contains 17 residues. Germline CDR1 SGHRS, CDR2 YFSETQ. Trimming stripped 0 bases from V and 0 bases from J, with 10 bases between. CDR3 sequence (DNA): TGCGCCAGCAGCTTGGAAGGTCCTTACTCTGGGGCCAACGTCCTGACTTTC. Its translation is CASSLEGPYSGANVLTF.

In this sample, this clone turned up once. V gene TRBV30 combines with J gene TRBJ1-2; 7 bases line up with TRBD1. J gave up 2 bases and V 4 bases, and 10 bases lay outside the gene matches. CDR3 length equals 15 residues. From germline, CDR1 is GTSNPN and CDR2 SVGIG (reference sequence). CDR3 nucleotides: TGTGCCTGGACTCCCGGGACAGACCCCAACTATGGCTACACCTTC. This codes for CAWTPGTDPNYGYTF.

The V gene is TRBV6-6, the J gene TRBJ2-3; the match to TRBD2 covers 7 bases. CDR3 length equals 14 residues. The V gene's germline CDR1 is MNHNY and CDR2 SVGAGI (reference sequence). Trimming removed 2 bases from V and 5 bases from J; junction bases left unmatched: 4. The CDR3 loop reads CASSYNAGVDTQYF. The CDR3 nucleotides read TGTGCCAGCAGTTACAATGCGGGAGTAGATACGCAGTATTTT.

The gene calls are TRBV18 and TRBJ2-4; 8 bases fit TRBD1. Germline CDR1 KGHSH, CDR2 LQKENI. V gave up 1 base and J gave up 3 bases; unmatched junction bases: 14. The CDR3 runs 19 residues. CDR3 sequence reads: CASSPRAATGTGFKNIQYF. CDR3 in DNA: TGTGCCAGCTCACCACGAGCGGCTACCGGGACAGGTTTCAAAAACATTCAGTACTTC.

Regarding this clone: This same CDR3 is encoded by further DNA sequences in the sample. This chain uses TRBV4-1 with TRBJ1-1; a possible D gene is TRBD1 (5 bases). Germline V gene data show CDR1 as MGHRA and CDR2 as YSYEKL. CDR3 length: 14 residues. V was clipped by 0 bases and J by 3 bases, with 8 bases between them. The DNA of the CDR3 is TGCGCCAGCAGCCAAGATCGAGGGGACACTGAAGCTTTCTTT. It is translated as CASSQDRGDTEAFF.

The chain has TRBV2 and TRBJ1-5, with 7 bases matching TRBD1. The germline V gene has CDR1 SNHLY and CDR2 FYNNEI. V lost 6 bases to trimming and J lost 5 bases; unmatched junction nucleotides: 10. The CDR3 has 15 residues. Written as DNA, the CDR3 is TGTGCCAGCAGGAAGGACAGGACGCACTATCAGCCCCAGCATTTT. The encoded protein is CASRKDRTHYQPQHF.

CDR3 protein: CATGLAGGSGELFF. The DNA of the CDR3 is TGTGCCACCGGACTAGCGGGAGGGTCCGGGGAGCTGTTTTTT. The chain is built from TRBV25-1 and TRBJ2-2; TRBD2 matches at 15 bases. V trimming: 10 bases; J trimming: 6 bases; junction bases outside the gene matches: 3. CDR3 size: 14 residues. Germline V gene data show CDR1 as MGHDK and CDR2 as SYGVNS.

CDR3 in amino acids: CASSPYGTYNEQFF. CDR3 nucleotide sequence: TGTGCCAGCAGTCCATATGGGACCTACAATGAGCAGTTCTTC. This sequence joins TRBV27 and TRBJ2-1; D remains unclear. The length of the CDR3 is 14 residues. V was clipped by 5 bases and J by 2 bases, with 10 bases between them. Germline values: CDR1 MNHEY, CDR2 SMNVEV (reference sequence).

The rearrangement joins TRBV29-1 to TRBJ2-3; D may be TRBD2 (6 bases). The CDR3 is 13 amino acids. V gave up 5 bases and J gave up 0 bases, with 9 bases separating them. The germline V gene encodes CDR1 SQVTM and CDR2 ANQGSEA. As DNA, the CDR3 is TGCAGCGTTCACGCGGGAAGCACAGATACGCAGTATTTT. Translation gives CSVHAGSTDTQYF.